This T cell receptor beta chain was captured in a study of Graves' ophthalmopathy and Graves' hyperthyroidism. In its sample, this clonotype was seen many times. After removal of 8 bases from V and 5 bases from J, the junction contained 0 bases not matched to a gene. The CDR3 runs 12 residues. In germline, CDR1 is ENHRY, CDR2 SYGVKD. If patients had other autoimmune diseases, uncontrolled infections, pregnancy or lactation, they were excluded. Clinicians diagnosed using symptoms, serum thyroxine, TRAb, thyroid ultrasound and orbital computed tomography. As the starting material, more than 7.5 ml of fresh peripheral blood yielded the PBMCs. RNA served as the template for amplifying TCR beta CDR3 regions. HTBI primers were used in a first-round RT-PCR, which preceded a second-round multiplex PCR. MiXCR was run by TCRdb on the multiplex PCR reads, yielding one entry per CDR3 protein. Of approximately 700,000 distinct CDR3 sequences in the sample, about two fifths were seen once.

This chain uses TRBV10-3 with TRBJ2-5; 12 bases align to TRBD2. Sequencing used peripheral blood. This TCR derives from an adult man with Graves' ophthalmopathy. In DNA, the CDR3 is TGTGCCATCGGGACTAGCGGGGAGACCCAGTACTTC. Translation: CAIGTSGETQYF.